This T cell receptor (beta chain) was found in a study of T cell changes during pregnancy in multiple sclerosis. This CDR3 has 16 amino acids. With V trimmed by 0 bases and J by 4 bases, 2 bases remained unmatched. Germline CDR1 is KGHSH and CDR2 is LQKENI. This table comes from immunoSEQ multiplex PCR, and its TCRdb copy is limited to in-frame clones, with some not included. The sample has tens of thousands of clones; 93% are singletons. The chain combines TRBV18 with TRBJ2-3; 12 bases fit TRBD2. This receptor was taken from a female donor with multiple sclerosis, enrolled in a pregnancy study. The input for sequencing was CD4+ T cells from peripheral blood mononuclear cells, taken before pregnancy. The CDR3 loop is CASSPPLAGGPDTQYF. The DNA for the CDR3 is TGTGCCAGCTCACCACCGCTAGCGGGAGGGCCAGATACGCAGTATTTT.